This T cell receptor (beta chain) came from a study of human versus mouse CDR3 diversity and MHC coevolution. Study-wide findings and caveats: Human T cells were selected on more than five MHC II alleles.

This CDR3 comprises 14 residues. Germline-derived CDR1 and CDR2 are MNHEY and SMNVEV (reference sequence). V shed 6 bases and J shed 2 bases, with 13 bases lying between them. For this clone: The antigen is not known.

The protocol was immunoSEQ multiplex PCR, while the TCRdb copy is restricted to in-frame clones and leaves out a portion. The sample includes 60,000 to 95,000 clones, less than 95% of them seen just once. The gene calls are TRBV27 and TRBJ1-2, with unresolved D. The sample taken for sequencing was naive CD4+ T cells from blood. The subset here: CD45RO-negative CD62L-positive naive CD4 T cells. The clonotype originates from a person aged 30 to 70 in good health. The CDR3 here is CASRAAAQNYGYTF. The CDR3 DNA reads TGTGCCAGCAGGGCCGCCGCACAGAACTATGGCTACACCTTC.